Here is one TCR beta chain with its context. Its recognized antigen is unknown. Base-call qualities are not available, and no considerably larger clone is one nucleotide away. The intended sense of this specimen's time point label: blood 4 weeks post-SBRT, at nephrectomy. Per the publication, the treatment or condition label means: 15 Gy SBRT to primary tumor, nephrectomy 4 weeks later. Samples were obtained from a clinical trial, in which 15 Gy stereotactic body radiation therapy was delivered to primary renal cell carcinomas and nephrectomy was performed 4 weeks later. To follow tumor-enriched clonotypes, peripheral blood was collected serially from radiation-treated patients at baseline and again at 2 weeks and 4 weeks after SBRT. Every patient's renal cell carcinoma showed clear cell pathology. The QIAamp DNA Blood Mini Kit (Qiagen) was used to prepare genomic DNA for TCR sequencing. The analyses included just those samples that passed every quality control check.

TCR beta libraries were generated from genomic DNA with the immunoSEQ kit, following the manufacturer's recommendations. To prepare the libraries, a first multiplex PCR with proprietary primers was run, followed by a second PCR that added unique barcodes, and a bead cleanup was done after each round. A positive control reaction and a negative control reaction, both provided in the kit, were run with every batch of samples. The final libraries were assessed on an Agilent 4200 TapeStation D1000 ScreenTape, pooled by volume, and quantified by qPCR. Sequencing was performed on an Illumina NextSeq500 using a MidOutput 150-cycle cartridge, with 156 Read1 cycles, 15 Index1 cycles, and the kit custom primers. The pooled library was loaded at 0.95 to 1 pM, with a roughly 20% PhiX control spiked in. As for how the authors treated the data: The vendor-processed data were analyzed in R, and a clonotype was defined as all T cells that share the same CDR3 nucleotide sequence. For clone abundance analyses, frequencies were normalized to the 10,000 most abundant clones in each sample. Public T cell clones, which averaged fewer than five per sample, were removed prior to analysis. An abundance difference of at least 32-fold between compartments was the criterion for calling clonotypes tumor-enriched or baseline blood-enriched. A beta-binomial differential abundance model was used to identify clonotypes that expanded or contracted between blood time points. Tumor-blood repertoire similarity was measured with the Baroni-Urbani and Buser coefficient, and group comparisons used two-tailed Wilcoxon tests in R. TCRdb holds this immuneACCESS table with in-frame rearrangements only. Some clones are missing; in checked studies, unresolved V genes explain under half, and the rest has no known cause. The D gene and trimming were derived from the DNA, and the V and J assignments and clone size from that table. Counted in this sample were fewer than 200,000 clones; approximately 90% of them appeared once. The ten biggest clones cover about 11% of the sample.

Inclusive of the bounding cysteine and phenylalanine, the CDR3 is 13 residues long. The retained sequence is limited to the CDR3, 39 bases, with the frame set at the first base. V and J are trimmed by 7 bases and 4 bases, and the gene matches miss 7 bases of the junction. From a lookup of the germline V gene, CDR1 and CDR2 are SNHLY and FYNNEI. The entry originates in a study of radiation and T cells in renal cell carcinoma (TCRdb year 2020). In the study overall: In total, more than 50 samples underwent TCR beta sequencing: some 26 tumors plus 27 peripheral blood samples. The final blood draw was performed at 4 weeks after radiation, at the same time as nephrectomy. A total of about 4 million unique CDR3 nucleotide sequences, encoding 2.5 million to 3 million unique CDR3 amino acid sequences, were found across all 55 or so samples.

Study-wide findings and limitations: In blood, the top tumor clonotypes increased from baseline to 2 weeks after radiation and then shrank by 4 weeks, which suggests a temporary expansion of tumor-resident clones. Changes in the blood repertoire were not tracked past 4 weeks after treatment. Because pretreatment tumor biopsies were not available, the study could not determine whether clonotypes were already present within the tumor at baseline. The single-armed trial design could not address effects of radiation dose or scheduling on the TCR repertoire.

The sample was blood, taken from a patient whose treatment included radiotherapy and nephrectomy. The V and J segments used are TRBV2 and TRBJ2-7; TRBD2 lines up with 7 middle nucleotides. The sequence derives from a woman aged 45-59 years with renal cell carcinoma. Read as DNA, the sequence is TGTGCCAGCATTCGGACTAGTGTTTACGAGCAGTACTTC. Its translation reads: CASIRTSVYEQYF.